This TCR beta chain derives from a study of T-cell reconstitution after alpha-beta-depleted transplantation in children. Preparing the TCRbeta library involved the use of unique molecular identifiers. TCRdb re-analysed the PCR reads in MiXCR, keeping a single row per CDR3 protein. Here the sample spans some 240,000 distinct CDR3 sequences, over 9.5% being singletons. The sample holds many counts of this clonotype. The CDR3 is 21 amino acids. Trimming pared 5 bases from V and 5 bases from J, leaving 33 bases between. The V gene's germline CDR1 is SGHTA and CDR2 FQGTGA. The chain recombines TRBV7-3 with TRBJ2-2; the D gene is possibly TRBD1 (6 bases). Sequences were derived from PBMCs from the stem cell graft donor, sampled from the stem cell graft. This clonotype was obtained from a human donor who donated a stem cell graft to a child with SCID. The CDR3, as DNA: TGTGCCAGCAGCCTTAAAATAGCCTCTTCAAACACAGGGTTTCGAACCGGGGAGCTGTTTTTT. As protein: CASSLKIASSNTGFRTGELFF.